This T cell receptor beta chain originates from a study of T cells expressing NK-cell markers. Study-wide points: Uncertainty persisted over the HCMV specificity of expanded NKG2C+ T cell clones. Topping the CD3+CD56-NKG2C+ fraction as well were these clonotypes, in a handful of donors. Dominant NKG2C+ clonotypes made up roughly 1.0-8% of CD8+ T cells in roughly 6 donors.

With regard to this clonotype: What it binds is unknown.

TCRdb re-called the 5' RACE reads, yielding one record per CDR3 amino acid sequence without DNA. The sample holds about 400,000 distinct CDR3 sequences. The TCR originated in a woman in her forties or fifties in good health. Input material: blood T cells: a sorted CD56 or NKG2C T cell subset, CD4+ or CD8+ T cells, or bulk PBMC T cells (not recorded which).

CDR3 sequence: CASSHPGAWSGANVLTF. The chain has TRBV4-2 and TRBJ2-6; TCRdb selects TRBD1, and the lack of DNA leaves this call unchecked. The CDR3 has 17 residues. The germline V gene encodes CDR1 LGHNA and CDR2 YNFKEQ.